This T cell receptor (beta chain) was recorded in a study of molecular identifiers for immune sequencing clone quantification. V lost 4 bases and J lost 0, with 13 bases in between. The CDR3 extends over 15 amino acids. TCRdb re-called the PCR reads through MiXCR, storing one row per CDR3 protein. There are roughly 630,000 distinct CDR3 sequences in the sample; around 25% occur only once, and 0.7% to 0.95% lies in the top ten. The sorting of naive CD8 T cells used the CD8+CD4-CCR7+CD45RA+ phenotype. There are a few counts of this clonotype. The chain recombines TRBV12-3 or TRBV12-4 with TRBJ2-7; TRBD1 might be the D (6 bases). The sequenced material came from naive CD8+ T cells from blood, with Jurkat cell RNA spiked in. Subset reported: FACS-sorted CD8+CD4-CCR7+CD45RA+ naive T cells. The receptor was derived from a human donor in good health. Some libraries in this study had Jurkat cell RNA spiked in. CDR3 in DNA: TGTGCCAGCAGTTCGTCCGGACAGAGCTCCTACGAGCAGTACTTC. Translating gives CASSSSGQSSYEQYF.